One and the same sample provided the 20 T cell receptor beta chains below, sequenced in a study of T cell changes during pregnancy in multiple sclerosis. TCRdb's copy holds only in-frame clones and misses some; the assay was immunoSEQ multiplex PCR. Of roughly 50,000 clones listed, 85% to 95% were seen once; the top ten hold 0.25%. The sequenced sample was CD4+ T cells from peripheral blood mononuclear cells, obtained in the third trimester of pregnancy. The receptors here all came from a female donor with multiple sclerosis, enrolled in a pregnancy study.

The rearrangement uses TRBV4-1 and TRBJ2-2; 7 positions match TRBD2. The CDR3 is made up of 16 amino acids. CDR1 MGHRA and CDR2 YSYEKL come from the germline V gene. V shed 1 base and J 0 bases; nucleotides not matched to a gene: 2. The CDR3 protein is CASSQGSGTNTGELFF. CDR3 coding DNA: TGCGCCAGCAGCCAAGGCAGCGGGACGAACACCGGGGAGCTGTTTTTT.

This chain connects TRBV6-6 to TRBJ2-7; D is unresolved. The V and J ends lost 0 bases and 6 bases respectively, with 6 bases between them. CDR3 length: 12 amino acids. The V gene's germline CDR1 is MNHNY and CDR2 SVGAGI (reference sequence). The DNA for the CDR3 is TGTGCCAGCAGTTACTCTTACAGCGAGCAGTACTTC. It yields the protein CASSYSYSEQYF.

In this sample, this clone turned up once. The rearrangement uses TRBV28 and TRBJ1-2; D not resolved. The length of the CDR3 is 14 residues. Germline V lookup: CDR1 MDHEN, CDR2 SYDVKM. The V and J ends lost 6 bases and 6 bases respectively, with 17 bases between them. This CDR3 is CASRQGSQRDGYTF. In DNA form, the CDR3 reads TGTGCCAGCAGACAAGGATCCCAACGGGATGGCTACACCTTC.

The V gene is TRBV6-6, the J gene TRBJ1-2, with 10 bases fitting TRBD1. The CDR3 consists of 13 residues. Germline V gene data show CDR1 as MNHNY and CDR2 as SVGAGI (reference sequence). With V trimmed by 5 bases and J by 8 bases, 5 bases remained unmatched. CDR3 protein: CASSAGTGVGYTF. CDR3 sequence (DNA): TGTGCCAGCAGTGCGGGGACAGGGGTCGGCTACACCTTC.

The V call is TRBV7-8, the J call TRBJ2-1; tentatively, D is TRBD2 (5 bases). Germline V lookup: CDR1 SGHVS, CDR2 FQNEAQ. V was cut by 0 bases and J by 9 bases, with 12 bases left in between. CDR3 length: 14 residues. The CDR3, as DNA: TGTGCCAGCAGCTTAGCGTCGGGAACTGGTGAGCAGTTCTTC. It codes for CASSLASGTGEQFF.

The V gene is TRBV5-1, the J gene TRBJ1-1; 10 bases match TRBD1. Per germline, CDR1 SGHRS and CDR2 YFSETQ. The CDR3 length is 14 residues. With V trimmed by 2 bases and J by 5 bases, 3 bases remained unmatched. The DNA of the CDR3 is TGCGCCAGCAGCTTAGGACAGGGGGTTACTGAAGCTTTCTTT. As protein: CASSLGQGVTEAFF.

The genes are TRBV27 and TRBJ2-6, with D perhaps TRBD2 (6 bases). Germline CDR1 and CDR2: MNHEY and SMNVEV (reference sequence). The V end lost 3 bases, the J end lost 2 bases, and 8 bases lay between the germline ends. This CDR3 has 15 residues. The CDR3, as DNA: TGTGCCAGCAGTTTGGAGGGGCCTGGGGCCAACGTCCTGACTTTC. As protein: CASSLEGPGANVLTF.

The chain has TRBV29-1 and TRBJ2-5; 10 nucleotides line up with TRBD1. This CDR3 contains 14 residues. V was pared by 6 bases and J by 4 bases, with 8 bases of the junction left unmatched. Germline values: CDR1 SQVTM, CDR2 ANQGSEA. The CDR3 region is CSVAGTGVVETQYF. The CDR3 nucleotides read TGCAGCGTAGCCGGGACAGGGGTAGTAGAGACCCAGTACTTC.

The CDR3 coding sequence is TGTGCCAGCTCACCACCGGGGGCGAGCAATCAGCCCCAGCATTTT. Protein product: CASSPPGASNQPQHF. The chain joins TRBV18 to TRBJ1-5, with TRBD1 as a possible D gene (6 bases). Germline V gene sequence: CDR1 KGHSH, CDR2 LQKENI. The V and J ends lost 0 bases and 1 base respectively, with 7 bases between them. The CDR3 spans 15 residues.

This chain links TRBV5-1 with TRBJ1-2; 11 bases align to TRBD1. Trimming at V came to 4 bases and at J to 6 bases, leaving 8 bases not matched to a gene. Germline loops: CDR1 SGHRS, CDR2 YFSETQ. This CDR3 comprises 15 residues. CDR3 DNA: TGCGCCAGCAGCCCCGGGACAGGGGGTGGTGATGGCTACACCTTC. It codes for CASSPGTGGGDGYTF.

J is TRBJ2-3 and V is TRBV6-1; 11 bases agree with TRBD2. CDR3 length equals 14 residues. Germline loops: CDR1 MNHNS, CDR2 SASEGT. The V and J ends lost 8 bases and 5 bases, in that order; junction bases with no gene match: 6. CDR3 loop: CASAGLAGLDTQYF. The CDR3 region has the DNA TGTGCCAGCGCCGGACTAGCGGGCCTAGATACGCAGTATTTT.

The chain recombines TRBV27 with TRBJ1-1, with a tentative D call TRBD1 (5 bases). The CDR3 is 14 residues long. The germline CDR1 and CDR2 sequences are MNHEY and SMNVEV (reference sequence). V was trimmed by 5 bases and J by 4 bases, leaving 14 bases between them. The CDR3 coding sequence is TGTGCCAGCAGTCGGTGGATAGGGGCCACTGAAGCTTTCTTT. As protein: CASSRWIGATEAFF.

V usage is TRBV7-3 and J usage is TRBJ2-2, with a weak D call TRBD1 (5 bases). This CDR3 has 14 residues. The germline V and J ends were trimmed by 2 bases and 4 bases, with 8 bases remaining between them. CDR1 SGHTA and CDR2 FQGTGA come from the germline V gene. CDR3 DNA sequence: TGTGCCAGCAGCTTATACCAGGGCACCGGGGAGCTGTTTTTT. This gives the protein CASSLYQGTGELFF.

This rearrangement joins TRBV5-8 to TRBJ1-1; 8 nucleotides align to TRBD1. Unmatched junction bases numbered 6, after V lost 4 bases and J lost 1 base. Per germline, CDR1 SGHTS and CDR2 YDEGEE. The CDR3 consists of 15 residues. The CDR3 DNA reads TGTGCCAGCAGCCCGGACAGGGCGGGGAACACTGAAGCTTTCTTT. It translates to CASSPDRAGNTEAFF.

V usage is TRBV21-1 and J usage is TRBJ1-2. TRBV21-1 is noted as a pseudogene. CDR3 size: 14 residues. The CDR3 DNA reads TGTGCCAGCACCTCGGGGGGGGGCCCCTATGGCTACACCTTC. It yields the protein CASTSGGGPYGYTF.

The chain combines TRBV30 with TRBJ1-3; D call uncertain. The CDR3 spans 14 residues. V dropped 2 bases and J dropped 0 bases, with 8 bases sitting between them. The germline V gene encodes CDR1 GTSNPN and CDR2 SVGIG (reference sequence). CDR3 loop: CAWSSRGSGNTIYF. The CDR3, as DNA: TGTGCCTGGAGTTCCCGAGGCTCTGGAAACACCATATATTTT.

This clone appeared a single time. CDR3 loop: CAIKGTDGLNTQYF. The CDR3 nucleotides read TGTGCCATCAAGGGGACAGACGGACTAAATACGCAGTATTTT. The genes are TRBV28 and TRBJ2-3, with D tentatively TRBD1 (7 bases). CDR1 and CDR2 (germline): MDHEN, SYDVKM. V lost 10 bases and J lost 7, with 21 bases in between. The CDR3 totals 14 residues.

Of note for this clone: Being one base from a much bigger clone, this may be a read error. The sample carries other DNA sequences with the same CDR3. J is TRBJ1-2 and V is TRBV29-1, with a possible D match to TRBD1 (6 bases). V lost 7 bases and J 0 bases, leaving 18 bases between the germline ends. Germline values: CDR1 SQVTM, CDR2 ANQGSEA. This CDR3 has 15 amino acids. The CDR3, as DNA: TGCAGCGCTGCGGGGGGGACACTCTCTAACTATGGCTACACCTTC. Protein sequence: CSAAGGTLSNYGYTF.

The J gene is TRBJ1-2, the V gene TRBV6-6; 8 nucleotides align to TRBD1. Germline loops: CDR1 MNHNY, CDR2 SVGAGI (reference sequence). The J segment lost 5 bases and the V segment lost 6 bases, leaving 8 bases of the junction unmatched. The CDR3 has 14 residues. This CDR3 reads CASSPRGLDYGYTF. CDR3 DNA: TGTGCCAGCAGCCCCAGGGGGCTTGATTATGGCTACACCTTC.

The rearrangement joins TRBV6-1 to TRBJ2-2; 9 nucleotides match TRBD2. With 4 bases clipped from V and 6 bases from J, the junction kept 9 bases outside the gene matches. CDR1 is MNHNS, CDR2 SASEGT, per germline. The CDR3 covers 16 residues. CDR3: CASSALAGWLPGELFF. The DNA of the CDR3 is TGTGCCAGCAGTGCTCTAGCGGGATGGTTACCCGGGGAGCTGTTTTTT.